Listed below are T cell receptor beta chains from one sample, sequenced in a study of blood T cell repertoires in COVID-19. Clones were sequenced by immunoSEQ multiplex PCR, and TCRdb holds only the in-frame ones, with some missing. The sample has a few hundred thousand clones; approximately 85% are singletons. The sample comprised peripheral blood. These receptors came from a human donor with COVID-19, enrolled during active disease. The donor label of this sample is uncertain. Both conserved end residues are part of each CDR3. Fields, in order: D gene, J gene, clone size, CDR3 length, V gene, CDR3 DNA, CDR3 protein. D genes are given only for firm matches. The listing skips clone size in some rows; elsewhere it reads once, few, many or a size class.

.	TRBJ1-2	.	13	TRBV12-3/TRBV12-4	TGTGCCAGCAGTTTAGGCAGTCTCTCTGGCTACACCTTC	CASSLGSLSGYTF
.	TRBJ1-1	once	17	TRBV6-2/TRBV6-3	TGTGCCAGCAGTTACTCATGGAACCGAAAGGAGGAAAGTAGAGCTTTCTTT	CASSYSWNRKEESRAFF
.	TRBJ1-4	once	15	TRBV7-2	TGTGCCAGCAGCTTATTCGGACTAGGGGGTGAAAAACTGTTTTTT	CASSLFGLGGEKLFF
.	TRBJ2-1	once	15	TRBV3-1/TRBV3-2	TGTGCCAGCAGCCCATACGGACTGGCCAGGAATGAGCAGTTCTTC	CASSPYGLARNEQFF
TRBD2	TRBJ2-1	.	15	TRBV28	TGTGCCAGCAGGGGACTAGCGGGAGCCTACAATGAGCAGTTCTTC	CASRGLAGAYNEQFF
.	TRBJ2-2	few	16	TRBV19	TGTGCCAGTAGTAGGGGGATGGGAGGCGACACCGGGGAGCTGTTTTTT	CASSRGMGGDTGELFF
.	TRBJ1-1	.	12	TRBV12-3/TRBV12-4	TGTGCCAGCAGTCAGGGGAGGGGTGAAGCTTTCTTT	CASSQGRGEAFF
TRBD1	TRBJ2-7	.	19	TRBV6-4	TGTGCCAGCAGTGACTCTAGCCTCAATGACAGGGGGAGGTCCTACGAGCAGTACTTC	CASSDSSLNDRGRSYEQYF
TRBD2	TRBJ2-1	once	16	TRBV5-1	TGCGCCAGCAGCTTGGGTACTAGCGGGAGCCACAATGAGCAGTTCTTC	CASSLGTSGSHNEQFF
TRBD2	TRBJ2-7	few	15	TRBV4-3	TGCGCCAGCAGCCCCCTAGCGGGGAGCTCCTACGAGCAGTACTTC	CASSPLAGSSYEQYF
.	TRBJ1-4	once	15	TRBV5-1	TGCGCCAGCAGCCTTCAGACCGGGAGATCAGAAAAACTGTTTTTT	CASSLQTGRSEKLFF
TRBD1	TRBJ1-2	once	15	TRBV28	TGTGCCAGTACCCGGGACAGGTATACTCCCTATGGCTACACCTTC	CASTRDRYTPYGYTF
.	TRBJ2-1	.	16	TRBV5-6	TGTGCCAGCAGCTCCCCCAGCGGGCGTGGTTACAATGAGCAGTTCTTC	CASSSPSGRGYNEQFF
TRBD2	TRBJ2-7	.	16	TRBV6-5	TGTGCCAGCAGTTACGGACCGGGACTAAACCCCCACGAGCAGTACTTC	CASSYGPGLNPHEQYF
.	TRBJ2-5	few	12	TRBV5-8	TGTGCCAGCAGCTTGGGGAGGGAGACCCAGTACTTC	CASSLGRETQYF
TRBD2	TRBJ2-3	.	13	TRBV9	TGTGCCAGCAGCGATAGCGGGTGGGATACGCAGTATTTT	CASSDSGWDTQYF
.	TRBJ1-1	.	11	TRBV6-5	TGTGCCAGCAGACAGGGACCTGAAGCTTTCTTT	CASRQGPEAFF
TRBD1	TRBJ1-5	.	14	TRBV3-1/TRBV3-2	TGTGCCAGCAGCCAAGGAGGGGGCGGCCAGCCCCAGCATTTT	CASSQGGGGQPQHF
TRBD2	TRBJ2-5	once	17	TRBV18	TGTGCCAGCTCACCATCTTTAGGACTAGCGGGAGATGAGACCCAGTACTTC	CASSPSLGLAGDETQYF
.	TRBJ1-2	.	16	TRBV7-9	TGTGCCAGCAGCTCCATTCGACAGACCACTAACTATGGCTACACCTTC	CASSSIRQTTNYGYTF
.	TRBJ1-1	.	13	TRBV6-5	TGTGCCAGCAGCCCCAGGGGAGACACTGAAGCTTTCTTT	CASSPRGDTEAFF
TRBD1	TRBJ1-3	.	18	TRBV2	TGTGCCAGCAGTGAGTCAGGGGGCGCAGGTCGCTCTGGAAACACCATATATTTT	CASSESGGAGRSGNTIYF
TRBD2	TRBJ2-1	.	18	TRBV27	TGTGCCAGCAGTTTATGGGTCGCTAGCGGGAGATCCTACAATGAGCAGTTCTTC	CASSLWVASGRSYNEQFF
.	TRBJ2-4	.	15	TRBV4-3	TGCGCCAGCAGCCCATCAGCGAGCGTACGAAACATTCAGTACTTC	CASSPSASVRNIQYF
.	TRBJ2-1	.	13	TRBV5-1	TGCGCCAGCAGCTTTACAGGCTGGAATGAGCAGTTCTTC	CASSFTGWNEQFF
TRBD1	TRBJ2-5	many	12	TRBV2	TGTGCCAGCCACAGGGGGAAAGAGACCCAGTACTTC	CASHRGKETQYF
.	TRBJ2-4	once	20	TRBV12-2	TGTGCAAGTCGCTCATCACTCCTACAAACCGGGACAGGGAATTGTGGCATTCAGTACTTC	CASRSSLLQTGTGNCGIQYF